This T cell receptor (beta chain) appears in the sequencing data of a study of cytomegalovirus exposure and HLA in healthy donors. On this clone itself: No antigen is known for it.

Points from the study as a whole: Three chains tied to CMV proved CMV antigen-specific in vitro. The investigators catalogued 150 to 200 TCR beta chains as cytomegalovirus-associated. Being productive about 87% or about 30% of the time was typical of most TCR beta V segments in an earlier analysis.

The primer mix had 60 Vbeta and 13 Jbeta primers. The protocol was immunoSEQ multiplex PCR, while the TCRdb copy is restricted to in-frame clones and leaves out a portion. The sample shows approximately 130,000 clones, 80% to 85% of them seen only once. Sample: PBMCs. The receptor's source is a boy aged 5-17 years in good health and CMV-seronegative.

CDR3 sequence reads: CASSLRAGARNEQFF. The CDR3 DNA is TGTGCCAGCAGCTTACGAGCGGGAGCTAGGAATGAGCAGTTCTTC. The chain recombines TRBV5-4 with TRBJ2-1; 8 bases align to TRBD2. The CDR3 has 15 residues. The V gene's germline CDR1 is SGHNT and CDR2 YYREEE (reference sequence). V lost 2 bases, J lost 7 bases, and 8 bases stayed unmatched.